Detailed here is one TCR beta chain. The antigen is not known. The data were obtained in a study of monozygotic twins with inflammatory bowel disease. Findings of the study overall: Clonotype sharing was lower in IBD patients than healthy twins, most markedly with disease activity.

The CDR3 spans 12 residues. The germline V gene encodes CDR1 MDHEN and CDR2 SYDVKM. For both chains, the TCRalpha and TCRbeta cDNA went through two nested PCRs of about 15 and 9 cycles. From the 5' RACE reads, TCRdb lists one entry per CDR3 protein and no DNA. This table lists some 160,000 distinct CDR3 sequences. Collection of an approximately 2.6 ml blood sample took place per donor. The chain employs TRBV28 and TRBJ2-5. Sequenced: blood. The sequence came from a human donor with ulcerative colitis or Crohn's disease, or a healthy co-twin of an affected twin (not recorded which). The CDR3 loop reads CASSFPSKTQYF.